This TCR beta chain is drawn from a study of early T cells in non-severe SARS-CoV-2 infection. Across the whole study: Bulk RNA taken from unsorted whole blood was sequenced, leaving chains unpaired. Study-wide results and limits: Anti-spike CD8 responses were favored in VDJdb matching, and private and CD4 specificities were missed.

Individually, cDNA molecules had unique molecular identifiers attached to them. TCRdb re-called the 5' RACE reads with MiXCR, one entry per CDR3 protein. Here the sample spans tens of thousands of distinct CDR3 sequences, 3.9% being singletons. Trimming took off 7 bases at V and 1 base at J, with 14 bases between the two ends. There are 15 residues in the CDR3. Germline assignment: CDR1 MNHNS and CDR2 SASEGT. With respect to this clonotype: Its target is not known.

Sequenced: whole blood. This clonotype originated in an adult who was a healthcare worker with PCR-confirmed SARS-CoV-2 infection or an uninfected control (not recorded which). The rearrangement joins TRBV6-1 to TRBJ1-5; D not resolved. CDR3 coding DNA: TGTGCCAGCACCTCTCGCCTTTCAAGCAATCAGCCCCAGCATTTT. It codes for CASTSRLSSNQPQHF.